This paragraph covers one TCR beta chain sequence. Its antigen is unidentified. These data belong to a study of Ad26.COV2.S vaccination and SARS-CoV-2 variants. Whole-study results and caveats: Spike-specific TCR breadth was greater after Ad26.COV2.S than placebo. Following vaccination, spike-specific CD8+ and CD4+ T cell responses reportedly exhibited substantial breadth.

Profiling relied on immunoSEQ multiplex PCR, and the TCRdb table lists in-frame clones only, not all of them. The sample yields about 410,000 clones, 88% seen once. The treatment is: some 20 received Ad26.COV2.S at low or high dose, single or two shots; five or six received placebo; per-sample allocation not given. After the first vaccine or placebo injection, samples were drawn on day 63. CDR3 length: 16 residues. V gave up 1 base and J gave up 7 bases; unmatched junction bases: 8. The V gene's germline CDR1 is SNHLY and CDR2 FYNNEI. This sequence originates from a person between 18 and 65 years old who received the Ad26.COV2.S COVID-19 vaccine or a placebo. The material was peripheral blood, obtained in a trial of Ad26.COV2.S vaccine versus placebo. The rearrangement joins TRBV2 to TRBJ2-7; 12 positions match TRBD2. As DNA, the CDR3 is TGTGCCAGCAGTGAAGGGCTAGCGGGGGGGCGTTGGGAGCAGTACTTC. It codes for CASSEGLAGGRWEQYF. Using reference TRBV2 and TRBJ2-7 for the parts outside the CDR3, the full variable domain is EPEVTQTPSHQVTQMGQEVILRCVPISNHLYFYWYRQILGQKVEFLVSFYNNEISEKSEIFDDQFSVERPDGSNFTLKIRSTKLEDSAMYFCASSEGLAGGRWEQYFGPGTRLTVT.